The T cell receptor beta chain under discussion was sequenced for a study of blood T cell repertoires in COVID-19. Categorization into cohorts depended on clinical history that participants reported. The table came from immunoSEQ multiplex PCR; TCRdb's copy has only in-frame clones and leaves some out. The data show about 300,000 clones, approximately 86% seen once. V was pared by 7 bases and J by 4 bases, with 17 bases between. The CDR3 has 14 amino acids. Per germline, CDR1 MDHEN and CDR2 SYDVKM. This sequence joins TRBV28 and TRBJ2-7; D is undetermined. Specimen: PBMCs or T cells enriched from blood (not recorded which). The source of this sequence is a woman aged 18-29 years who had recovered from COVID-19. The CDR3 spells CASTPRDSAYEQYF. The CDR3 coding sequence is TGTGCCAGCACCCCCCGTGACTCAGCTTACGAGCAGTACTTC.